What follows describes a single TCR beta chain. Its cognate antigen is unknown. The length of the CDR3 is 11 residues. The germline CDR1 and CDR2 sequences are DFQATT and SNEGSKA (reference sequence). V was cut by 6 bases and J by 4 bases, with 8 bases left in between. This entry comes from a study of blood T cells in healthy people across ages. It was with a sample-barcoded 5' primer and a J-beta primer mix that a second PCR of roughly 7 to 11 cycles was run. Every single cDNA molecule received a tag from a template-switch adaptor with 12 random nucleotides. Via MiXCR, TCRdb re-called the 5' RACE reads, giving one row per CDR3 protein. The sample includes some 1.8 million distinct CDR3 sequences, roughly 43% seen only once; the top ten take more than 20%. Overall study results and limits: Donor CMV infection status was unknown, possibly confounding age-related changes in expanded clonotypes. The long-lived group displayed more naive CD4+ cells, plus higher diversity, than the aged donors did. The fall in TCR beta diversity per million T cells was roughly linear with age.

This clonotype originated in a human donor in good health. The specimen sequenced was blood. The chain uses TRBV20-1 and TRBJ2-3, with D tentatively TRBD2 (5 bases). DNA of the CDR3: TGCAGTGCGAGGGCGTCAGATACGCAGTATTTT. This sequence encodes CSARASDTQYF.